The clone carrying this TCR beta chain has just one count. The data belong to a study of T cell changes during pregnancy in multiple sclerosis. Germline values: CDR1 LGHNA, CDR2 YSLEER. The CDR3 spans 15 residues. V shed 5 bases and J shed 2 bases, with 15 bases lying between them. Sequenced by immunoSEQ multiplex PCR; TCRdb stores in-frame clones only, minus some. Counted here are some 77,000 clones, approximately 90% occurring once; the ten biggest clones make up around 1.8%. The input for sequencing was peripheral blood, taken before pregnancy. The clonotype comes from a female donor with multiple sclerosis, enrolled in a pregnancy study. This sequence joins TRBV4-3 and TRBJ1-1; the D is unclear. Here the CDR3 reads CASSELLHRNTEAFF. The DNA for the CDR3 is TGCGCCAGCAGCGAACTCCTTCACCGAAACACTGAAGCTTTCTTT.